This TCR beta chain was observed in a study of response to subunit inactivated influenza vaccine. Regarding the study as a whole: After each seasonal influenza vaccination, few new T cells are recruited, the authors suggested.

Of note for this clonotype: Its antigen remains unknown.

TCRdb re-called the RT-PCR reads through MiXCR, storing one row per CDR3 protein. The data contain about 310,000 distinct CDR3 sequences, approximately 23% of them singletons. V gave up 7 bases and J gave up 2 bases; unmatched junction bases: 8. The CDR3 totals 16 residues. CDR1 and CDR2 (germline): KGHSH, LQKENI. The source was PBMCs from blood, collected around 22 months after vaccination. This sequence was found in a man aged 50-75 years who received an inactivated influenza vaccine. The chain couples TRBV18 to TRBJ2-6, with 7 nucleotides matching TRBD1. CDR3 sequence: CASLGQPVTGANVLTF. For the CDR3, the DNA is TGTGCCAGCTTGGGACAGCCCGTTACTGGGGCCAACGTCCTGACTTTC. Full variable domain (outside the CDR3, taken from reference TRBV18 and TRBJ2-6): NAGVMQNPRHLVRRRGQEARLRCSPMKGHSHVYWYRQLPEEGLKFMVYLQKENIIDESGMPKERFSAEFPKEGPSILRIQQVVRGDSAAYFCASLGQPVTGANVLTFGAGSRLTVL.